Reported below is one T cell receptor (beta chain). Germline V gene sequence: CDR1 SGDLS, CDR2 YYNGEE. Trimming removed 3 bases from V and 1 base from J; junction bases left unmatched: 3. CDR3 length: 14 residues. As handled by the study authors: Cell counts per sample came from amplifying reference gene primers. TCRdb's table, derived via immunoSEQ multiplex PCR, lists solely in-frame clones and lacks some. V and J calls plus clone size are reproduced from that table; the DNA served to infer D and trimming. The sample holds approximately 200,000 clones, 88% seen once. The sample comes from a study of blood T cell repertoires in COVID-19. Overall study context: The origin of the acute and convalescent COVID-19 samples was the United States, Italy and Spain. PBMCs, B-cell-depleted T cells, or T cells were the source of the cDNA or gDNA that made up the material.

The sample consisted of peripheral blood. The source is a woman in her 30s with acute or convalescent COVID-19. V and J are TRBV9 and TRBJ2-5; 7 bases match TRBD2. CDR3 nucleotides: TGTGCCAGCAGCGGAGGGAGGGGCCAAGAGACCCAGTACTTC. It specifies CASSGGRGQETQYF.